This TCR beta chain was sequenced during a study of T-cell reconstitution after alpha-beta-depleted transplantation in children. CDR1 and CDR2 (germline): MDHEN, SYDVKM. V lost 4 bases to trimming and J lost 5 bases, with 11 bases between them. CDR3 size: 14 residues. Unique molecular identifiers were used to barcode this TCRbeta library. TCRdb re-analysed the PCR reads in MiXCR, keeping a single row per CDR3 protein. The table has around 480,000 distinct CDR3 sequences, approximately 30% seen once. This clonotype was detected a few times. V usage is TRBV28 and J usage is TRBJ2-2; D not resolved. This clonotype was sampled from a human donor who donated a stem cell graft to a child with aplastic anemia. The material was PBMCs from the stem cell graft donor, obtained from the stem cell graft. The CDR3 here is CASSSPGPTGELFF. The DNA for the CDR3 is TGTGCCAGCAGTTCCCCCGGCCCGACCGGGGAGCTGTTTTTT.